This section outlines one T cell receptor beta chain sequence together with its context. Germline values: CDR1 SGHTA, CDR2 FQGTGA. The CDR3 runs to 19 residues. V lost 5 bases to trimming and J lost 6 bases; unmatched junction nucleotides: 20. In the study's own analysis: Reference gene primers were amplified, and this amplification served to estimate nucleated cell counts. The method was immunoSEQ multiplex PCR; TCRdb's version includes in-frame clones alone and lacks a portion of them. That table furnishes V, J and clone size, whereas the DNA furnished D and trimming. The sample has about 190,000 clones; 85% to 90% are singletons. The source of the sample is a study of blood T cell repertoires in COVID-19. About the research overall: The samples span acute and convalescent COVID-19 from the United States, Italy and Spain. Sources were T cells, B-cell-depleted T cells, or PBMCs; the material itself was cDNA or gDNA.

The material sequenced was peripheral blood. The chain uses TRBV7-3 and TRBJ1-5; 9 bases are shared with TRBD1. The origin of this receptor is a man in his late teens or twenties with active or convalescent COVID-19. This CDR3 reads CASSLPLTGGTWLGQPQHF. CDR3 nucleotide sequence: TGTGCCAGCAGCCTACCCTTGACAGGGGGTACGTGGCTGGGTCAGCCCCAGCATTTT.